This entry describes one T cell receptor (beta chain). The assay was immunoSEQ multiplex PCR, and TCRdb's table has in-frame clones only and misses some. The table lists 65,000 to 80,000 clones, approximately 98% of them singletons, with 0.2% to 0.25% in the top ten. The germline V gene has CDR1 SGDLS and CDR2 YYNGEE. The V gene lost 4 bases and the J gene lost 3 bases, with 12 bases spanning the gap. The CDR3 loop spans 14 amino acids. This sample is drawn from a study of technical replicates of blood from several donors. This chain connects TRBV9 to TRBJ2-3, with TRBD2 as a possible D gene (5 bases). The sequenced material came from T cells isolated from PBMCs. The source of this sequence is a human donor in good health. CDR3 amino acids: CASSPILETDTQYF. The CDR3 DNA follows: TGTGCCAGCAGCCCAATACTAGAAACAGATACGCAGTATTTT.